This is a list of T cell receptor beta chains from one sample in a study of beta chain features in type 1 diabetes. The repertoire was sequenced with immunoSEQ multiplex PCR; TCRdb's copy has only in-frame clones and lacks some. The data contain 970,000 or so clones, roughly 15% of them seen just once; the ten biggest clones take up around 0.02%. Sequenced: naive CD4+ T cells from blood. All receptors derive from a woman in her late teens or twenties in good health. CDR3s include the opening cysteine and the closing phenylalanine or tryptophan. The order of the fields is D gene, V gene, J gene, clone size, CDR3 protein, CDR3 DNA. The D gene is left open where the match is weak. Not all rows give a size; the values are once, few, many and, for expanded clones, a class.

>.|TRBV27|TRBJ1-4|few
CASGSWGGTNEKLFF
TGTGCCTCAGGGTCCTGGGGCGGGACTAATGAAAAACTGTTTTTT
>TRBD2|TRBV7-2|TRBJ2-7|.
CASSSSGSWPREQYF
TGTGCCAGCAGCTCTAGCGGCAGTTGGCCGCGCGAGCAGTACTTC
>.|TRBV5-6|TRBJ2-4|few
CASSLADIQYF
TGTGCCAGCAGCTTGGCCGACATTCAGTACTTC
>.|TRBV27|TRBJ2-2|.
CASRSTLWGPGELFF
TGTGCCAGCCGAAGTACCCTCTGGGGGCCCGGGGAGCTGTTTTTT
>.|TRBV29-1|TRBJ2-3|.
CSVSAGTDTQYF
TGCAGCGTTTCAGCGGGCACAGATACGCAGTATTTT
>TRBD2|TRBV29-1|TRBJ2-5|few
CSVLAGGLYETQYF
TGCAGCGTTCTAGCGGGAGGGTTATACGAGACCCAGTACTTC
>TRBD1|TRBV6-5|TRBJ1-1|.
CASTTWDRGYTEAFF
TGTGCCAGCACCACTTGGGACAGGGGTTACACTGAAGCTTTCTTT
>TRBD2|TRBV7-9|TRBJ2-1|few
CASSLWRGRAPYEQFF
TGTGCCAGCAGCTTATGGCGCGGGAGGGCCCCGTATGAGCAGTTCTTC
>.|TRBV2|TRBJ2-3|few
CASSVAPRVVAEFTDTQYF
TGTGCCAGCAGTGTTGCCCCCCGTGTTGTAGCGGAGTTCACAGATACGCAGTATTTT
>TRBD1|TRBV28|TRBJ1-2|few
CASSSGTGFGYTF
TGTGCCAGCAGTTCCGGGACAGGGTTTGGCTACACCTTC